The rows below give T cell receptor beta chains drawn from one sample of a study of blood T cell repertoires in COVID-19. Assay used: immunoSEQ multiplex PCR; TCRdb lists only in-frame clones, some missing. The table has tens of thousands of clones, around 90% seen once. The sample was peripheral blood. These receptors were taken from a man between 35 and 55 years old with COVID-19, enrolled during active disease. CDR3s include the opening cysteine and the closing phenylalanine or tryptophan. D genes are given only for firm matches. The size field is filled for only some rows; it gives once, few, many or a size class.

>-|-|TRBV30|TRBJ1-2
CAWRRGGYGYTF
TGTGCCTGGAGACGGGGGGGCTATGGCTACACCTTC
>-|-|TRBV11-2|TRBJ2-7
CASSLGLGLGYEQYF
TGTGCCAGCAGCTTAGGGCTGGGACTTGGCTACGAGCAGTACTTC
>-|-|TRBV3-1/TRBV3-2|TRBJ2-7
CASSLSSVSSYEQYF
TGTGCCAGCAGCCTCAGTAGCGTAAGCTCCTACGAGCAGTACTTC
>-|TRBD1|TRBV28|TRBJ2-5
CASSFSGTGVQETQYF
TGTGCCAGCAGTTTTTCCGGGACAGGGGTCCAAGAGACCCAGTACTTC
>once|-|TRBV1|TRBJ2-1
CTSSQGLAGEYNEQFF
TGCACCAGCAGCCAAGGCTTAGCGGGGGAGTACAATGAGCAGTTCTTC
>-|TRBD1|TRBV7-9|TRBJ2-7
CASSLGGTAYEQYF
TGTGCCAGCAGCTTAGGTGGGACAGCCTACGAGCAGTACTTC
>-|-|TRBV30|TRBJ1-6
CAWSADRGVAYNSPLHF
TGTGCCTGGAGCGCAGATCGGGGGGTCGCCTATAATTCACCCCTCCACTTT
>-|TRBD1|TRBV3-1/TRBV3-2|TRBJ2-2
CASSQTAGTANTGELFF
TGTGCCAGCAGCCAAACGGCCGGGACAGCGAACACCGGGGAGCTGTTTTTT
>-|TRBD2|TRBV11-3|TRBJ2-2
CASSRPSLAEGIGELFF
TGTGCCAGCAGCCGACCGAGCCTAGCGGAGGGGATCGGGGAGCTGTTTTTT
>-|TRBD1|TRBV18|TRBJ1-2
CASSETGTGFYGYTF
TGTGCCAGCTCGGAAACCGGGACAGGGTTCTATGGCTACACCTTC
>-|TRBD1|TRBV7-9|TRBJ1-3
CASSLGAGGAAGNTIYF
TGTGCCAGCAGCTTAGGGGCAGGGGGAGCCGCTGGAAACACCATATATTTT
>-|-|TRBV3-1/TRBV3-2|TRBJ2-5
CASSQTGDSQETQYF
TGTGCCAGCAGCCAAACGGGAGACAGCCAAGAGACCCAGTACTTC
>-|-|TRBV28|TRBJ2-2
CASSLRPGELFF
TGTGCCAGCAGTTTGAGGCCAGGGGAGCTGTTTTTT
>-|-|TRBV2|TRBJ1-5
CASREGTGNQPQHF
TGTGCCAGCAGGGAGGGAACCGGCAATCAGCCCCAGCATTTT
>-|-|TRBV9|TRBJ1-1
CASSVGGQNTEAFF
TGTGCCAGCAGCGTAGGAGGACAGAACACTGAAGCTTTCTTT
>-|-|TRBV7-8|TRBJ1-6
CASSLEEADYNSPLHF
TGTGCCAGCAGCTTAGAGGAGGCAGATTATAATTCACCCCTCCACTTT
>once|TRBD1|TRBV25-1|TRBJ1-4
CASSGTGTNEKLFF
TGTGCCAGCAGTGGGACAGGCACTAATGAAAAACTGTTTTTT